Below, 11 T cell receptor beta chains from the same sample are listed, as sequenced in a study of blood T cell repertoires in COVID-19. Profiling relied on immunoSEQ multiplex PCR, and the TCRdb table lists in-frame clones only, not all of them. The sample includes just under 350,000 clones, about 89% seen only once; the top ten take over 6%. Input material: peripheral blood. The receptors come from a woman aged 50 to 65 with COVID-19, enrolled during active disease.

The chain uses TRBV27 and TRBJ1-5; 9 nucleotides line up with TRBD1. Germline V gene data show CDR1 as MNHEY and CDR2 as SMNVEV (reference sequence). V was clipped by 4 bases and J by 4 bases; unmatched bases: 2. The CDR3 extends over 14 amino acids. The CDR3 coding sequence is TGTGCCAGCAGTTCGGACAGGGGAAATCAGCCCCAGCATTTT. Its translation is CASSSDRGNQPQHF.

The chain carries TRBV29-1 and TRBJ2-7; D not resolved. Germline CDR1 is SQVTM and CDR2 is ANQGSEA. V lost 4 bases and J 2 bases, leaving 6 bases between the germline ends. The length of the CDR3 is 11 residues. The CDR3 protein is CSVVQAYEQYF. Written as DNA, the CDR3 is TGCAGCGTTGTCCAGGCCTACGAGCAGTACTTC.

This chain uses TRBV6-5 with TRBJ1-1; D remains unclear. Germline loops: CDR1 MNHEY, CDR2 SVGAGI. Trimming left V 6 bases short and J 3 bases short, with 5 bases between. The CDR3 contains 11 residues. CDR3: CASSQDTEAFF. In DNA, the CDR3 is TGTGCCAGCAGCCAGGACACTGAAGCTTTCTTT.

The CDR3 protein is CASSLDSQGYGYTF. The DNA of the CDR3 is TGTGCCAGCAGCTTAGATTCCCAGGGGTATGGCTACACCTTC. V gene TRBV11-2 combines with J gene TRBJ1-2; tentatively, D is TRBD1 (6 bases). The CDR3 length is 14 residues. The ends were cut back, 0 bases at V and 5 bases at J, with 10 bases in the middle. Germline loops: CDR1 SGHAT, CDR2 FQNNGV.

The chain carries TRBV21-1 and TRBJ2-3; the D call TRBD2 from the table was never checked on the DNA. TRBV21-1 is classified as a pseudogene. The CDR3 is 16 amino acids. CDR3 in DNA: TGTGCCAGCAGCGGCCCCCCGGGCCAAAGGAGGGATACGCAGTATTTT. Residues: CASSGPPGQRRDTQYF.

The chain combines TRBV30 with TRBJ1-6; 9 positions agree with TRBD1. Losses at the gene ends were 3 bases for V and 5 bases for J; bases not matched to a gene: 8. CDR1 GTSNPN and CDR2 SVGIG come from the germline V gene (reference sequence). CDR3 length equals 16 residues. CDR3 coding DNA: TGTGCCTGGAGCCGAACCGGGACAGGGAATAATTCACCCCTCCACTTT. Residues: CAWSRTGTGNNSPLHF. The full variable domain, in which reference TRBV30 and TRBJ1-6 provide the parts outside the CDR3, is SQTIHQWPATLVQPVGSPLSLECTVEGTSNPNLYWYRQAAGRGLQLLFYSVGIGQISSEVPQNLSASRPQDRQFILSSKKLLLSDSGFYLCAWSRTGTGNNSPLHFGNGTRLTVT.

This clone was detected only once. The V gene is TRBV5-5, the J gene TRBJ1-2; TRBD1 might be the D (6 bases). The length of the CDR3 is 14 residues. V was pared by 0 bases and J by 1 base, with 7 bases between. Germline CDR1 SGHKS, CDR2 YYEKEE (reference sequence). The CDR3 protein is CASSLDRDNYGYTF. The CDR3 bases are TGTGCCAGCAGCTTGGACAGGGATAACTATGGCTACACCTTC. The complete variable domain, with remaining parts taken from reference TRBV5-5 and TRBJ1-2, reads DAGVTQSPTHLIKTRGQQVTLRCSPISGHKSVSWYQQVLGQGPQFIFQYYEKEERGRGNFPDRFSARQFPNYSSELNVNALLLGDSALYLCASSLDRDNYGYTFGSGTRLTVV.

This clone has more than one count but fewer than ten. V usage is TRBV19 and J usage is TRBJ1-2, with D possibly matching TRBD1 (6 bases). Germline CDR1 and CDR2: LNHDA and SQIVND (reference sequence). This CDR3 is built from 12 residues. V shed 6 bases and J shed 5 bases, with 10 bases lying between them. The CDR3: CASRLQGYGYTF. The CDR3 DNA sequence: TGTGCCAGTAGACTACAGGGATATGGCTACACCTTC.

The chain recombines TRBV30 with TRBJ2-1, with TRBD2 matching 14 bases. The junction had 8 bases not matched to a gene; V was cut back by 2 bases and J by 5 bases. Germline CDR1 is GTSNPN and CDR2 is SVGIG (reference sequence). The CDR3 spans 17 residues. CDR3: CAWSPRTSGRWDNEQFF. The CDR3 coding sequence is TGTGCCTGGAGTCCAAGGACTAGCGGGAGGTGGGACAATGAGCAGTTCTTC. Combining the CDR3 with reference TRBV30 and TRBJ2-1 gives the whole variable domain SQTIHQWPATLVQPVGSPLSLECTVEGTSNPNLYWYRQAAGRGLQLLFYSVGIGQISSEVPQNLSASRPQDRQFILSSKKLLLSDSGFYLCAWSPRTSGRWDNEQFFGPGTRLTVL.

The rearrangement links TRBV18 to TRBJ1-1; the match to TRBD1 covers 7 bases. The germline V gene has CDR1 KGHSH and CDR2 LQKENI. Losses at the gene ends were 3 bases for V and 1 base for J; bases not matched to a gene: 8. The CDR3 is made up of 16 amino acids. The CDR3 here is CASSPFLSGGNTEAFF. In nucleotides, the CDR3 is TGTGCCAGCTCACCCTTCTTGTCAGGGGGGAACACTGAAGCTTTCTTT. Complete variable domain (other parts from reference TRBV18 and TRBJ1-1): NAGVMQNPRHLVRRRGQEARLRCSPMKGHSHVYWYRQLPEEGLKFMVYLQKENIIDESGMPKERFSAEFPKEGPSILRIQQVVRGDSAAYFCASSPFLSGGNTEAFFGQGTRLTVV.

The genes are TRBV7-2 and TRBJ2-3; unclear D gene. This CDR3 has 17 residues. Deletions cut 4 bases from V and 0 bases from J, with 17 bases between. CDR1 SGHTA and CDR2 FQGNSA come from the germline V gene. The CDR3 sequence: CASSSLYPVYSTDTQYF. DNA for the CDR3: TGTGCCAGCAGCTCCCTCTATCCGGTGTATAGCACAGATACGCAGTATTTT.